These T cell receptor beta chains were read from a single sample in a study of blood T cell repertoires in COVID-19. Sequenced by immunoSEQ multiplex PCR; TCRdb stores in-frame clones only, minus some. This sample has over 250,000 clones, with 88% found just once. Material: peripheral blood. The receptors stem from a woman between 35 and 50 years old who had recovered from COVID-19. CDR3s include the opening cysteine and the closing phenylalanine or tryptophan. Each record gives: D gene, clone size, V gene, J gene, CDR3 protein, CDR3 DNA. The D gene is left open where the match is weak. The size entry is marked missing in some rows and otherwise reads once, few, many or a size class.

>.|.|TRBV14|TRBJ1-2
CASSQGGTAYGYTF
TGTGCCAGCAGCCAAGGGGGGACTGCCTATGGCTACACCTTC
>TRBD2|.|TRBV3-1/TRBV3-2|TRBJ2-5
CASTPGLAAGTQYF
TGTGCCAGCACCCCTGGACTAGCGGCCGGGACCCAGTACTTC
>TRBD2|.|TRBV11-2|TRBJ2-7
CASSRGLAGSYEQYF
TGTGCCAGCAGCCGGGGACTAGCGGGATCCTACGAGCAGTACTTC
>TRBD1|.|TRBV6-5|TRBJ1-1
CASSYTGQAEAFF
TGTGCCAGCAGTTACACGGGACAGGCTGAAGCTTTCTTT
>TRBD1|once|TRBV5-1|TRBJ1-3
CASSQGQGWDTIYF
TGCGCCAGCAGCCAAGGACAGGGATGGGACACCATATATTTT
>.|.|TRBV9|TRBJ1-2
CASSPRQIPNYGYTF
TGTGCCAGCAGCCCCCGACAGATCCCCAACTATGGCTACACCTTC
>TRBD1|.|TRBV10-3|TRBJ2-2
CAIRNLIGGYGTGELFF
TGTGCCATCAGAAACTTAATAGGGGGCTATGGCACCGGGGAGCTGTTTTTT
>TRBD1|.|TRBV6-2/TRBV6-3|TRBJ1-1
CASSVQGAGTEAFF
TGTGCCAGCAGTGTCCAGGGGGCGGGCACTGAAGCTTTCTTT
>TRBD2|once|TRBV6-5|TRBJ2-1
CASTRSGSSYNEQFF
TGTGCCAGCACCCGCAGCGGGAGCTCCTACAATGAGCAGTTCTTC
>.|.|TRBV3-1/TRBV3-2|TRBJ2-7
CASSHRRPPYEQYF
TGTGCCAGCAGCCATCGCAGGCCCCCCTACGAGCAGTACTTC
>TRBD2|once|TRBV5-1|TRBJ2-3
CASSSASGGGTDTQYF
TGCGCCAGCAGCTCCGCTAGCGGGGGAGGCACAGATACGCAGTATTTT
>.|.|TRBV25-1|TRBJ2-5
CATSGSAPRGTQYF
TGTGCCACCTCGGGGTCTGCGCCGCGGGGGACCCAGTACTTC
>.|.|TRBV28|TRBJ2-6
CATRESGANVLTF
TGTGCCACCCGGGAGTCTGGGGCCAACGTCCTGACTTTC
>TRBD2|.|TRBV7-9|TRBJ2-7
CASSLGASGSYEQYF
TGTGCCAGCAGCTTAGGGGCTAGCGGATCCTACGAGCAGTACTTC
>.|.|TRBV7-9|TRBJ1-1
CASSLQRTEAFF
TGTGCCAGCAGCCTGCAACGTACAGAAGCTTTCTTT
>.|.|TRBV7-2|TRBJ2-7
CASSLFAGYEQYF
TGTGCCAGCAGCTTATTCGCGGGCTACGAGCAGTACTTC
>TRBD2|.|TRBV7-2|TRBJ2-1
CASGLADYNEQFF
TGTGCCAGCGGACTAGCGGACTACAATGAGCAGTTCTTC
>TRBD2|.|TRBV7-7|TRBJ2-5
CASSPGTVTGGQYF
TGTGCTAGCAGCCCCGGGACCGTCACGGGGGGCCAGTACTTC
>.|.|TRBV6-5|TRBJ1-1
CASSPRTASNTEAFF
TGTGCCAGCAGCCCCAGGACAGCCTCGAACACTGAAGCTTTCTTT
>TRBD2|.|TRBV11-3|TRBJ2-1
CASSLDMAGRAQFF
TGTGCCAGCAGCTTAGATATGGCGGGGAGGGCGCAGTTCTTC
>.|.|TRBV27|TRBJ1-5
CASSLRGNNQPQHF
TGTGCCAGCAGTTTAAGGGGCAACAATCAGCCCCAGCATTTT
>.|.|TRBV2|TRBJ1-1
CATPWGGNTEAFF
TGTGCCACTCCCTGGGGGGGGAACACTGAAGCTTTCTTT
>TRBD2|.|TRBV3-1/TRBV3-2|TRBJ2-7
CASSPLVQREMYEQYF
TGTGCCAGCAGCCCCTTGGTCCAGCGGGAGATGTACGAGCAGTACTTC
>TRBD1|once|TRBV6-2/TRBV6-3|TRBJ2-1
CASSTSRGGPYNEQFF
TGTGCCAGCAGTACCTCTAGAGGGGGCCCCTACAATGAGCAGTTCTTC
>.|.|TRBV11-3|TRBJ2-1
CASSPQGGFVEQFF
TGTGCCAGCAGCCCGCAGGGTGGTTTCGTTGAGCAGTTCTTC
>.|.|TRBV5-4|TRBJ2-3
CASSPALASTDTQYF
TGTGCCAGCAGCCCCGCCCTAGCTAGCACAGATACGCAGTATTTT
>.|.|TRBV18|TRBJ1-4
CASSRSSGTNEKLFF
TGTGCCAGCTCCCGGAGTTCGGGGACTAATGAAAAACTGTTTTTT
>TRBD2|.|TRBV28|TRBJ2-7
CASSLLSGGAYEQYF
TGTGCCAGCAGTTTATTGTCCGGGGGGGCCTACGAGCAGTACTTC
>TRBD1|.|TRBV18|TRBJ2-7
CASSPGQSLGEQYF
TGTGCCAGCTCACCGGGACAGTCCCTTGGCGAGCAGTACTTC
>TRBD2|.|TRBV6-5|TRBJ2-7
CASSWGAGVYEQYF
TGTGCCAGCAGTTGGGGCGCGGGAGTCTACGAGCAGTACTTC
>.|.|TRBV6-5|TRBJ1-5
CASSRGRSNQPQHF
TGTGCCAGCAGCCGGGGTAGGAGCAATCAGCCCCAGCATTTT
>TRBD2|.|TRBV19|TRBJ2-2
CASRGGSRAGELFF
TGTGCCAGTAGGGGCGGGAGTAGGGCCGGGGAGCTGTTTTTT
>.|.|TRBV3-1/TRBV3-2|TRBJ2-1
CASSRGGEQFF
TGTGCCAGCAGCCGGGGAGGTGAGCAGTTCTTC
>TRBD1|.|TRBV19|TRBJ2-1
CASSSPGQTYNEQFF
TGTGCCAGTAGTTCCCCGGGACAGACCTACAATGAGCAGTTCTTC
>.|.|TRBV19|TRBJ1-3
CATAGRGASGNTIYF
TGTGCCACCGCAGGTCGGGGGGCGTCTGGAAACACCATATATTTT
>.|.|TRBV27|TRBJ2-3
CASKGGGADTQYF
TGTGCCAGCAAGGGGGGAGGGGCAGATACGCAGTATTTT
>.|.|TRBV5-4|TRBJ1-4
CASSLHGVDEKLFF
TGTGCCAGCAGCTTGCACGGGGTAGATGAAAAACTGTTTTTT
>TRBD1|.|TRBV27|TRBJ1-3
CASSRTPGQGTGNTIYF
TGTGCCAGCAGCCGGACGCCGGGACAGGGGACCGGAAACACCATATATTTT
>TRBD2|.|TRBV27|TRBJ2-7
CASSPAGRNEQYF
TGTGCCAGCAGTCCTGCCGGGAGGAACGAGCAGTACTTC
>TRBD2|.|TRBV2|TRBJ2-1
CASSKGTNPVNEQFF
TGTGCCAGCAGCAAAGGGACTAACCCAGTCAATGAGCAGTTCTTC
>.|.|TRBV27|TRBJ1-2
CATLGGSGYTF
TGTGCCACCCTAGGGGGATCCGGCTACACCTTC
>.|.|TRBV7-2|TRBJ2-7
CASSPPTGPYEQYF
TGTGCCAGCAGCCCCCCGACAGGTCCCTACGAGCAGTACTTC
>.|few|TRBV27|TRBJ1-5
CASTTVGAGNQPQHF
TGTGCCAGCACCACGGTAGGGGCTGGCAATCAGCCCCAGCATTTT
>TRBD1|.|TRBV30|TRBJ1-4
CAWRPPGGQAGEKLFF
TGTGCCTGGAGGCCCCCAGGGGGCCAGGCTGGTGAAAAACTGTTTTTT
>.|.|TRBV10-3|TRBJ1-1
CAISPAGGGTEAFF
TGTGCCATCAGCCCGGCGGGGGGCGGGACTGAAGCTTTCTTT
>TRBD2|.|TRBV4-3|TRBJ2-3
CASSQAPGLASDTQYF
TGCGCCAGCAGCCAAGCACCGGGACTAGCGTCAGATACGCAGTATTTT
>.|.|TRBV19|TRBJ2-1
CASSAASWYNEQFF
TGTGCCAGTAGTGCGGCTAGCTGGTACAATGAGCAGTTCTTC
>TRBD1|.|TRBV5-5|TRBJ1-1
CASTNTGATEAFF
TGTGCCAGCACCAATACAGGGGCCACTGAAGCTTTCTTT
>TRBD1|.|TRBV19|TRBJ1-5
CASNKQGRNQPQHF
TGTGCCAGTAACAAACAGGGGCGCAATCAGCCCCAGCATTTT
>.|.|TRBV6-5|TRBJ1-1
CASTTPGGTTEAFF
TGTGCCAGCACCACCCCCGGGGGGACCACTGAAGCTTTCTTT